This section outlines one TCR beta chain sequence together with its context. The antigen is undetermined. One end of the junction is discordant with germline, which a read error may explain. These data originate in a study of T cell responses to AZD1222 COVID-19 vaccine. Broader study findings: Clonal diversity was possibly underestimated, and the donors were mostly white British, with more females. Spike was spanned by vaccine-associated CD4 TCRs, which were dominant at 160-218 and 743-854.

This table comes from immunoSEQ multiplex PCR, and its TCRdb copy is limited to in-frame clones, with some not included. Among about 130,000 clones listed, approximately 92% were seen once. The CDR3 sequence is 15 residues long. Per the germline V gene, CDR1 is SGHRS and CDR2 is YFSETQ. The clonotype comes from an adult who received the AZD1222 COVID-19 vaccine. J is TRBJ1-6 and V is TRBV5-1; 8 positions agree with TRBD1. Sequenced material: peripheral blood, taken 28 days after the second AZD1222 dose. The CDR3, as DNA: TGCGCCAGCACCTTGGGGCAGGGGGCTTATTCACCCCTCCACTTT. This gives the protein CASTLGQGAYSPLHF.